This T cell receptor beta chain was captured in a study of regulatory T cells in long-lasting Graves disease. Study results and limitations: Persistent patients shared more public clonotypes (approximately 2,700) than newly diagnosed patients (about 1,000). Accuracy may have suffered from the small sample size.

Indicated time point: persistent/refractory GD, antithyroid drugs over 5 years with positive TRAb. PBMC-derived RNA was used for the TCR library. Clinicians diagnosed Graves' disease using American Thyroid Association guidelines. This clonotype was found many times. As yet, its antigen is unknown. TCR beta libraries were built with iRepertoire HTBI primers and Arm-PCR of CDR3 regions. As processed by the authors: Gene usage covered 55 to 70 TRBV and 13 to 15 TRBJ segments. TCRdb reprocessed the multiplex PCR reads with MiXCR, giving one entry per CDR3 protein. TCRdb assigned the V and J calls; the authors' analysis was not used. The sample lists 450,000 or so distinct CDR3 sequences, under 25% occurring once. The sample in question was peripheral blood mononuclear cells (PBMCs), obtained when the disease was refractory, from a patient treated with antithyroid drugs. This sequence was found in a female donor with Graves disease.

The chain's CDR3 is CASSSPSASGNYEQYF. The DNA for the CDR3 is TGTGCCAGCAGTTCCCCGTCGGCTAGCGGGAACTACGAGCAGTACTTC. This sequence joins TRBV28 and TRBJ2-7; 9 bases line up with TRBD2. Germline V gives CDR1 MDHEN, CDR2 SYDVKM. The CDR3 spans 16 residues. The V segment lost 4 bases and the J segment 3 bases; nucleotides outside the gene matches: 10.